This entry features one T cell receptor beta chain sequence. Its antigen remains unidentified. Base qualities are not provided; no much larger clone lies one nucleotide away. The method behind the library was the immunoSEQ multiplex PCR assay. Not all clones reach the TCRdb copy of this immuneACCESS table, which keeps in-frame sequences only. Checked studies attribute under half of the gap to unresolved V genes and leave the rest unexplained. This sample gives tens of thousands of clones in total; around 93% of them show up just once. About 4.4% of the sample lies in the top ten. CDR1 and CDR2 are drawn from the germline V gene: SQVTM, ANQGSEA. From its cysteine to its phenylalanine, the CDR3 spans 14 amino acids. Only the CDR3 DNA stays, 42 bases, in frame from base 1. V sheds 2 bases and J sheds 0 bases, leaving 9 bases between their ends. This entry belongs to a study of technical replicates of blood from a handful of donors (dated by TCRdb to the late 2010s).

The sequence joins TRBV29-1 to TRBJ2-3; the best D guess is TRBD2, with 6 bases matching. This sequence was found in a human donor in good health. Some clones in this sample may be carry-over from other donors' samples. The material sequenced was PBMCs. The CDR3 corresponds to CSVERGISTDTQYF. The nucleotides read TGCAGCGTTGAACGGGGGATTAGCACAGATACGCAGTATTTT.